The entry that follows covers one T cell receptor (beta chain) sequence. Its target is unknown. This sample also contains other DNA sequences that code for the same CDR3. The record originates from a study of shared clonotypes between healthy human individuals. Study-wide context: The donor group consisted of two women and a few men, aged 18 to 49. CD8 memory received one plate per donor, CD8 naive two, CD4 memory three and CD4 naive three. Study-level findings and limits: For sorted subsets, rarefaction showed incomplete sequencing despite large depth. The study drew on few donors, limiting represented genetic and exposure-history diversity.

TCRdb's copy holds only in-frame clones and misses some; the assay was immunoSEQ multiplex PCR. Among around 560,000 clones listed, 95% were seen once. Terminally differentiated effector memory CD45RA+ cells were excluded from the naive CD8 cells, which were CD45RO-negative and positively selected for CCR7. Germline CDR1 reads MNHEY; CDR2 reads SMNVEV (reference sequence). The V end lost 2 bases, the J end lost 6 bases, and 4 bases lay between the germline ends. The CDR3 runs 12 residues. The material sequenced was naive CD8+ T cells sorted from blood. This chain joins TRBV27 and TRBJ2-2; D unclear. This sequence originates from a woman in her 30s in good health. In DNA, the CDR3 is TGTGCCAGCAGTTTAATAGCCGGGGAGCTGTTTTTT. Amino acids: CASSLIAGELFF.